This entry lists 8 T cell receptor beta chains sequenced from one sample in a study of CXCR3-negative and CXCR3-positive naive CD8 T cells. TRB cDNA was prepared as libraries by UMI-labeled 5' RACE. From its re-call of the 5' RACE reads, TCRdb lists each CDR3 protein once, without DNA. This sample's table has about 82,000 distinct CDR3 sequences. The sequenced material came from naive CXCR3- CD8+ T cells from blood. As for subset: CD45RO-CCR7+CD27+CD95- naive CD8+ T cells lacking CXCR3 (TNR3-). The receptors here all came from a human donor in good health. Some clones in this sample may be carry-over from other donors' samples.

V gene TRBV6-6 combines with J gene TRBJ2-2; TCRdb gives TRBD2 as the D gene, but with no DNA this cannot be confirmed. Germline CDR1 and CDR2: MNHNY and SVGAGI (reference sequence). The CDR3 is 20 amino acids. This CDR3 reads CASSYFVSASGRRDTGELFF.

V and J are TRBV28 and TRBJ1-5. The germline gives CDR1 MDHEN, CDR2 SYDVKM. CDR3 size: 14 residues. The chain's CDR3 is CASRMSETNQPQHF. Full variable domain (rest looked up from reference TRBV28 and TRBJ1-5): DVKVTQSSRYLVKRTGEKVFLECVQDMDHENMFWYRQDPGLGLRLIYFSYDVKMKEKGDIPEGYSVSREKKERFSLILESASTNQTSMYLCASRMSETNQPQHFGDGTRLSIL.

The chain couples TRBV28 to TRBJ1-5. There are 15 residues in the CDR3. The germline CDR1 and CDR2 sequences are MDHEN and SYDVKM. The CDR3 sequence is CASSLLGSINQPQHF.

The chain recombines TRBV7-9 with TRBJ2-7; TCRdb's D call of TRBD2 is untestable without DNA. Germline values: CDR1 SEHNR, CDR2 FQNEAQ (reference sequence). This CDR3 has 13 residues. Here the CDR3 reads CASSSAVGPEQYF. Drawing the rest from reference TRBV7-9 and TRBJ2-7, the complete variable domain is DTGVSQNPRHKITKRGQNVTFRCDPISEHNRLYWYRQTLGQGPEFLTYFQNEAQLEKSRLLSDRFSAERPKGSFSTLEIQRTEQGDSAMYLCASSSAVGPEQYFGPGTRLTVT.

CDR3 region: CASSFARGHYNEQFF. The chain recombines TRBV28 with TRBJ2-1; without DNA, the TCRdb call of TRBD1 cannot be checked. The germline V gene encodes CDR1 MDHEN and CDR2 SYDVKM. This CDR3 has 15 amino acids. Using reference TRBV28 and TRBJ2-1 for the parts outside the CDR3, the full variable domain is DVKVTQSSRYLVKRTGEKVFLECVQDMDHENMFWYRQDPGLGLRLIYFSYDVKMKEKGDIPEGYSVSREKKERFSLILESASTNQTSMYLCASSFARGHYNEQFFGPGTRLTVL.

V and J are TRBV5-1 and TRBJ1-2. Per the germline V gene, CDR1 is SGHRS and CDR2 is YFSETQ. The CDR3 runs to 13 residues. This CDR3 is CASSLDNHGGYTF.

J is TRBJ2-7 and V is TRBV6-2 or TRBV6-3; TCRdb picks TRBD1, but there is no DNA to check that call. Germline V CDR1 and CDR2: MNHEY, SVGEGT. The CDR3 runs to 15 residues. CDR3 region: CASSYPGQGAYEQYF.

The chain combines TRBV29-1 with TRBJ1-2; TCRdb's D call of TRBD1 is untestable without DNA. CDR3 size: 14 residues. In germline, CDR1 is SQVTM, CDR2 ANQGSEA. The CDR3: CSVEDRGRSNGYTF.